This TCR beta chain was recorded in a study of control samples from healthy donors and cancer patients. The method was immunoSEQ multiplex PCR; TCRdb's version includes in-frame clones alone and lacks a portion of them. The table lists roughly 100,000 clones, about 86% of them singletons. The CDR3 has 15 amino acids. CDR1 SGHNT and CDR2 YYREEE come from the germline V gene (reference sequence). The junction had 3 bases not matched to a gene; V was cut back by 0 bases and J by 4 bases. The source of this sequence is a man aged 30 to 39 in good health. The sequenced material came from blood. The chain combines TRBV5-4 with TRBJ2-3; 9 bases fit TRBD1. The CDR3, as DNA: TGTGCCAGCAGCTTGGCGGACAGGGGTGCAGATACGCAGTATTTT. Translation: CASSLADRGADTQYF.